The 30 T cell receptor beta chains in this list originate from one sample, sequenced in a study of beta chain features in type 1 diabetes. Sequencing targeted expressed TCRB transcripts, as all isolated RNA had been reverse transcribed. The assay was immunoSEQ multiplex PCR, and TCRdb's table has in-frame clones only and misses some. This table holds 860,000 or so clones, 15% to 20% found once. Sample: naive CD4+ T cells from blood. The receptors come from a woman under 30 in good health.

This clone was picked up a small number of times. The V call is TRBV5-4, the J call TRBJ2-3; D not certain. CDR1 and CDR2 (germline): SGHNT, YYREEE (reference sequence). This CDR3 has 13 residues. V shed 1 base and J shed 3 bases, with 6 bases lying between them. CDR3 loop: CASSLKGTDTQYF. The CDR3 DNA sequence: TGTGCCAGCAGCTTGAAAGGAACAGATACGCAGTATTTT.

The rearrangement joins TRBV25-1 to TRBJ2-7, with D possibly matching TRBD1 (6 bases). The CDR3 covers 11 residues. V shed 6 bases and J shed 4 bases, with 7 bases lying between them. In germline, CDR1 is MGHDK, CDR2 SYGVNS. Written as DNA, the CDR3 is TGTGCCAGCAGACAGGGTTACGAGCAGTACTTC. Its protein is CASRQGYEQYF.

The rearrangement uses TRBV18 and TRBJ2-3, with 8 bases matching TRBD2. V shed 3 bases, J shed 1 base, and the junction held 3 bases outside the gene matches. The CDR3 runs 15 residues. CDR1 KGHSH and CDR2 LQKENI come from the germline V gene. CDR3 protein: CASSPRREGTDTQYF. CDR3 nucleotide sequence: TGTGCCAGCTCACCTAGGCGGGAGGGCACAGATACGCAGTATTTT.

J is TRBJ1-2 and V is TRBV6-5, with D maybe TRBD1 (5 bases). V lost 2 bases and J lost 7, with 20 bases in between. Germline V gives CDR1 MNHEY, CDR2 SVGAGI. CDR3 length equals 16 residues. CDR3 in amino acids: CASSYTPGGVTGGYTF. The CDR3 DNA is TGTGCCAGCAGTTACACCCCAGGAGGGGTAACGGGTGGCTACACCTTC.

In this sample, this clone turned up a few times. V gene TRBV27 combines with J gene TRBJ2-5; 9 bases agree with TRBD2. CDR3 length equals 20 residues. The germline CDR1 and CDR2 sequences are MNHEY and SMNVEV (reference sequence). J gave up 5 bases and V 7 bases, and 26 bases lay outside the gene matches. CDR3 region: CASTPLYGGFRSGSWETQYF. For the CDR3, the DNA is TGTGCCAGCACCCCCCTTTACGGAGGGTTTCGTAGCGGGAGTTGGGAGACCCAGTACTTC.

J is TRBJ2-3 and V is TRBV5-1, with 10 bases identical to TRBD2. Germline loops: CDR1 SGHRS, CDR2 YFSETQ. The junction had 3 bases not matched to a gene; V was cut back by 4 bases and J by 1 base. This CDR3 comprises 15 residues. The CDR3 region has the DNA TGCGCCAGCAGCATCGGACTAGCGGGCACAGATACGCAGTATTTT. Amino acid sequence: CASSIGLAGTDTQYF.

This chain links TRBV4-3 with TRBJ2-2; D uncertain. Trimming shortened V by 1 base and J by 0 bases, and 9 bases separated the two germline ends. The CDR3 is 16 amino acids. In germline, CDR1 is LGHNA, CDR2 YSLEER. CDR3 in DNA: TGCGCCAGCAGCCAAGCTCGAGGTTCGAACACCGGGGAGCTGTTTTTT. Residues: CASSQARGSNTGELFF.

The J gene is TRBJ2-1, the V gene TRBV18, with TRBD2 matching 10 bases. Germline V gives CDR1 KGHSH, CDR2 LQKENI. This CDR3 is 16 amino acids long. V dropped 1 base and J dropped 6; count of bases not matched to a gene: 6. CDR3 DNA sequence: TGTGCCAGCTCACCACTGGCAGCGGGAGGGCGCAATGAGCAGTTCTTC. As protein: CASSPLAAGGRNEQFF. The full variable domain, its missing parts supplied by reference TRBV18 and TRBJ2-1, is NAGVMQNPRHLVRRRGQEARLRCSPMKGHSHVYWYRQLPEEGLKFMVYLQKENIIDESGMPKERFSAEFPKEGPSILRIQQVVRGDSAAYFCASSPLAAGGRNEQFFGPGTRLTVL.

The CDR3 is CASSPRTGGHNEQFF. The DNA of the CDR3 is TGTGCCAGCAGCCCCCGGACAGGGGGACACAATGAGCAGTTCTTC. This chain connects TRBV7-9 to TRBJ2-1; 10 positions agree with TRBD1. Germline V gene data show CDR1 as SEHNR and CDR2 as FQNEAQ (reference sequence). V shed 5 bases and J 5 bases; nucleotides not matched to a gene: 6. The CDR3 runs 15 residues.

In its sample, this clone was seen a few times. The genes are TRBV6-6 and TRBJ1-5; D might be TRBD1 (6 bases). CDR1 and CDR2 from the germline V gene are MNHNY and SVGAGI (reference sequence). V was shortened by 7 bases and J by 4 bases, with 14 bases between the two germline ends. The CDR3 has 14 residues. CDR3 loop: CASTIDRNNQPQHF. The CDR3 nucleotides read TGTGCCAGCACCATCGACAGGAATAATCAGCCCCAGCATTTT.

V is TRBV4-3 and J is TRBJ2-3, with 10 bases matching TRBD2. The CDR3 consists of 15 residues. In germline, CDR1 is LGHNA, CDR2 YSLEER. The junction had 4 bases not matched to a gene; V was cut back by 0 bases and J by 7 bases. For the CDR3, the DNA is TGCGCCAGCAGCCAAGATGCTAGCGGGAGAAATACGCAGTATTTT. Encoded protein: CASSQDASGRNTQYF.

Of note for this clone: This CDR3 is also generated by other DNA sequences in the sample. The V gene is TRBV18, the J gene TRBJ2-7; possible D gene TRBD1, 6 bases. V lost 1 base, J lost 2 bases, and 12 bases lay in between. Per the germline V gene, CDR1 is KGHSH and CDR2 is LQKENI. This CDR3 spans 15 amino acids. The CDR3 DNA reads TGTGCCAGCTCACCACGCACCGGGACAACCTACGAGCAGTACTTC. This codes for CASSPRTGTTYEQYF.

The J gene is TRBJ2-5, the V gene TRBV29-1; the match to TRBD1 covers 8 bases. The tail of the sequence fits TRBJ2-7 better, so the J call may be wrong. The germline CDR1 and CDR2 sequences are SQVTM and ANQGSEA. This CDR3 has 12 residues. The DNA for the CDR3 is TGCAGCGTAGTGGGACAGGCCGACGAGCAGTACTTC. It is translated as CSVVGQADEQYF.

J is TRBJ2-1 and V is TRBV2; no clear D gene. Germline CDR1 is SNHLY and CDR2 is FYNNEI. This CDR3 is built from 15 residues. V gave up 3 bases and J gave up 0 bases, with 9 bases separating them. CDR3 bases: TGTGCCAGCAGTGAGCAGTTGAGCTCCTACAATGAGCAGTTCTTC. It is translated as CASSEQLSSYNEQFF.

Regarding this clone: The sample has other DNA sequences that encode this CDR3 too. This chain links TRBV28 with TRBJ2-7; D unclear. Trimming left V 3 bases short and J 4 bases short, with 7 bases between. This CDR3 has 12 residues. The germline CDR1 and CDR2 sequences are MDHEN and SYDVKM. CDR3 protein: CASSLSRYEQYF. CDR3 sequence (DNA): TGTGCCAGCAGTTTGTCTAGGTACGAGCAGTACTTC.

The rearrangement joins TRBV28 to TRBJ2-3; 8 bases line up with TRBD1. CDR1 and CDR2 (germline): MDHEN, SYDVKM. CDR3 length: 16 residues. With V trimmed by 6 bases and J by 3 bases, 11 bases remained unmatched. The CDR3 loop is CASSSSGTGDTDTQYF. The CDR3 DNA sequence: TGTGCCAGCAGCTCCTCCGGGACAGGAGATACAGATACGCAGTATTTT.

The CDR3 nucleotides are TGTGCCAGCAGGAACCATGGCTACGAGCAGTACTTC. It codes for CASRNHGYEQYF. The chain carries TRBV6-5 and TRBJ2-7; D not certain. The germline V gene encodes CDR1 MNHEY and CDR2 SVGAGI. The CDR3 runs 12 residues. V dropped 6 bases and J dropped 3 bases, with 9 bases sitting between them.

This chain links TRBV29-1 with TRBJ2-1; D possibly corresponds to TRBD1 (6 bases). The length of the CDR3 is 16 residues. Germline loops: CDR1 SQVTM, CDR2 ANQGSEA. Deletions cut 2 bases from V and 4 bases from J, with 18 bases between. The CDR3 spells CSVEPTDSQGYNEQFF. CDR3 nucleotides: TGCAGCGTTGAACCGACGGACAGCCAAGGGTACAATGAGCAGTTCTTC.

This clone showed up just a few times. V usage is TRBV18 and J usage is TRBJ2-1; 11 bases are shared with TRBD1. With V trimmed by 3 bases and J by 5 bases, 9 bases remained unmatched. This CDR3 has 17 residues. Germline-derived CDR1 and CDR2 are KGHSH and LQKENI. Here the CDR3 DNA reads TGTGCCAGCTCACCGCCCGGTTGGGACAGGGGGAACAATGAGCAGTTCTTC. It codes for CASSPPGWDRGNNEQFF.

The chain links TRBV5-8 to TRBJ2-1, with 10 bases fitting TRBD2. The germline gives CDR1 SGHTS, CDR2 YDEGEE. The CDR3 loop spans 16 amino acids. With V trimmed by 5 bases and J by 1 base, 6 bases remained unmatched. Here the CDR3 DNA reads TGTGCCAGCAGGATTCTAGCGGGAGAGTCCTACAATGAGCAGTTCTTC. Its translation: CASRILAGESYNEQFF. The whole variable domain, remainder taken from reference TRBV5-8 and TRBJ2-1, is EAGVTQSPTHLIKTRGQQATLRCSPISGHTSVYWYQQALGLGLQFLLWYDEGEERNRGNFPPRFSGRQFPNYSSELNVNALELEDSALYLCASRILAGESYNEQFFGPGTRLTVL.

This chain connects TRBV28 to TRBJ1-1; 7 bases line up with TRBD1. The CDR3 contains 15 residues. J gave up 0 bases and V 5 bases, and 6 bases lay outside the gene matches. The germline V gene has CDR1 MDHEN and CDR2 SYDVKM. The CDR3 loop reads CASSGRQGLNTEAFF. In nucleotides, the CDR3 is TGTGCCAGCAGTGGTCGACAGGGATTGAACACTGAAGCTTTCTTT.

The chain is built from TRBV10-3 and TRBJ2-7, with 9 positions matching TRBD1. The CDR3 runs 14 residues. The germline V gene encodes CDR1 ENHRY and CDR2 SYGVKD. Trimming at V came to 7 bases and at J to 4 bases, leaving 8 bases not matched to a gene. CDR3 region: CAITPGQGDYEQYF. As DNA, the CDR3 is TGTGCCATCACCCCGGGACAGGGAGATTACGAGCAGTACTTC.

The chain employs TRBV9 and TRBJ2-6, with 8 positions matching TRBD1. The CDR3 runs to 18 residues. The germline gives CDR1 SGDLS, CDR2 YYNGEE. V was clipped by 0 bases and J by 0 bases; unmatched bases: 5. CDR3 sequence (DNA): TGTGCCAGCAGCGTAGGGTGGGACAGGAGCTCTGGGGCCAACGTCCTGACTTTC. Protein sequence: CASSVGWDRSSGANVLTF.

This clone was found a few times. V usage is TRBV28 and J usage is TRBJ2-7, with 11 nucleotides matching TRBD2. The CDR3 consists of 15 residues. Germline values: CDR1 MDHEN, CDR2 SYDVKM. V was pared by 6 bases and J by 5 bases, with 9 bases of the junction left unmatched. The CDR3 spells CASRSPSGGKHEQYF. Written as DNA, the CDR3 is TGTGCCAGCAGGTCGCCTAGCGGGGGGAAGCACGAGCAGTACTTC. The variable domain in full, with the rest retrieved from reference TRBV28 and TRBJ2-7, is DVKVTQSSRYLVKRTGEKVFLECVQDMDHENMFWYRQDPGLGLRLIYFSYDVKMKEKGDIPEGYSVSREKKERFSLILESASTNQTSMYLCASRSPSGGKHEQYFGPGTRLTVT.

This clone was seen only a few times. This chain links TRBV4-3 with TRBJ2-7; the match to TRBD1 covers 9 bases. The V and J ends lost 4 bases and 2 bases, in that order; junction bases with no gene match: 3. Germline V CDR1 and CDR2: LGHNA, YSLEER. This CDR3 spans 14 amino acids. The CDR3 is CASSPGTGTYEQYF. CDR3 DNA sequence: TGCGCCAGCAGCCCCGGGACAGGGACCTACGAGCAGTACTTC.

This chain joins TRBV2 and TRBJ2-7; D is ambiguous. The CDR3 consists of 13 residues. Germline lookup yields CDR1 SNHLY and CDR2 FYNNEI. V lost 2 bases and J lost 3, with 8 bases in between. This CDR3 is CASSESPFYEQYF. The CDR3 DNA follows: TGTGCCAGCAGTGAATCACCCTTCTACGAGCAGTACTTC.

This clone has just a few counts. V and J are TRBV7-3 and TRBJ2-1, with 9 nucleotides matching TRBD2. The CDR3 is 15 residues long. The junction had 3 bases not matched to a gene; V was cut back by 4 bases and J by 2 bases. Germline loops: CDR1 SGHTA, CDR2 FQGTGA. In DNA, the CDR3 is TGTGCCAGCAGCTCTAGCGGGGTCGCCTACAATGAGCAGTTCTTC. It translates to CASSSSGVAYNEQFF. The variable domain in full, completed from reference TRBV7-3 and TRBJ2-1, reads GAGVSQTPSNKVTEKGKYVELRCDPISGHTALYWYRQSLGQGPEFLIYFQGTGAADDSGLPNDRFFAVRPEGSVSTLKIQRTERGDSAVYLCASSSSGVAYNEQFFGPGTRLTVL.

V is TRBV7-2 and J is TRBJ1-2; D unclear. The CDR3 consists of 15 residues. From germline, CDR1 is SGHTA and CDR2 FQGNSA. Trimming took 5 bases from V and 2 from J, leaving 15 bases between them. Here the CDR3 DNA reads TGTGCCAGCAGCCAAGGACCTTTGTTAAACTATGGCTACACCTTC. As protein: CASSQGPLLNYGYTF. Combining the CDR3 with reference TRBV7-2 and TRBJ1-2 gives the whole variable domain GAGVSQSPSNKVTEKGKDVELRCDPISGHTALYWYRQSLGQGLEFLIYFQGNSAPDKSGLPSDRFSAERTGGSVSTLTIQRTQQEDSAVYLCASSQGPLLNYGYTFGSGTRLTVV.

This clone has a handful of counts. The chain has TRBV5-1 and TRBJ2-7; D ambiguous. V shed 4 bases and J shed 0 bases, with 8 bases lying between them. The CDR3 is 13 residues long. Germline V lookup: CDR1 SGHRS, CDR2 YFSETQ. The CDR3 here is CASSTFNSYEQYF. CDR3 nucleotide sequence: TGCGCCAGCAGCACATTCAACTCCTACGAGCAGTACTTC. Drawing the rest from reference TRBV5-1 and TRBJ2-7, the complete variable domain is KAGVTQTPRYLIKTRGQQVTLSCSPISGHRSVSWYQQTPGQGLQFLFEYFSETQRNKGNFPGRFSGRQFSNSRSEMNVSTLELGDSALYLCASSTFNSYEQYFGPGTRLTVT.

The chain couples TRBV28 to TRBJ1-1, with 8 bases fitting TRBD1. This CDR3 is built from 14 residues. Losses at the gene ends were 6 bases for V and 1 base for J; bases not matched to a gene: 4. The germline V gene encodes CDR1 MDHEN and CDR2 SYDVKM. DNA for the CDR3: TGTGCCAGCAGAAGGGACAGGCGGAACACTGAAGCTTTCTTT. It translates to CASRRDRRNTEAFF.